Reported below is one T cell receptor beta chain. Its antigen is currently unknown. The data stem from a study of cytomegalovirus exposure and HLA in healthy donors. Study-wide context: Some 85 million unique TCRs from HLA-typed donors were held in an early data release.

The germline V gene has CDR1 MNHNS and CDR2 SASEGT. The CDR3 runs 16 residues. The V end lost 4 bases, the J end lost 4 bases, and 16 bases lay between the germline ends. All donors participated as healthy donors of bone marrow. General observations from the study: Reported results showed that the classifier diagnosed cytomegalovirus status with high specificity and sensitivity.

With 60 Vbeta and 13 Jbeta primers, the PCR was carried out. The data were produced by immunoSEQ multiplex PCR, yet TCRdb's version contains in-frame clones alone and is incomplete. The sample records 130,000 or so clones, 75% being singletons. Sequenced sample: PBMCs. V usage is TRBV6-1 and J usage is TRBJ1-4; unclear D gene. The sequence came from a man aged 40-49 years in good health and CMV-seronegative. CDR3 residues: CASSGLIWEINEKLFF. The DNA for the CDR3 is TGTGCCAGCAGTGGGCTTATATGGGAGATTAATGAAAAACTGTTTTTT.